This T cell receptor (beta chain) was captured by sequencing in a study of CXCR3-negative and CXCR3-positive naive CD8 T cells. Germline V CDR1 and CDR2: LGHNA, YNFKEQ. The CDR3 spans 17 residues. A word on this clonotype: No antigen is known for it.

With UMI labels, 5' RACE was used to prepare the TRB cDNA libraries. TCRdb reprocessed the 5' RACE reads and reports one entry per CDR3 protein, with no DNA. Reported are 150,000 to 170,000 distinct CDR3 sequences; the ten largest clones contain 0.45% to 0.55%. Study-wide results and caveats: No difference in surface CD5 was seen between naive subsets, and TCR strength was inferred from TRB CDR3 properties. A higher hydrophobicity marked the TRB CDR3s of CXCR3-positive naive cells versus CXCR3-negative naive cells.

The clonotype was recovered from a human donor in good health. Some clones in this sample may be carry-over from other donors' samples. Source material: naive CXCR3+ CD8+ T cells from blood. Subset in this sample: CD45RO-CCR7+CD27+CD95- naive CD8+ T cells expressing CXCR3 (TNR3+). V gene TRBV4-2 combines with J gene TRBJ1-2; the TCRdb D gene call, TRBD1, has no DNA to confirm it. The CDR3 loop is CASSQARTGGAAAGYTF.